This TCR beta chain was profiled in a study of vaccination and CD4 T cells after COVID-19. At the level of the study: The authors used overlapping spike peptides from SARS-CoV-2, HCoV-NL63, HCoV-OC43 and HCoV-229E to stimulate cells.

Details on this clonotype: The antigen is unknown.

Regarding treatment: roughly 10-day PBMC culture with coronavirus spike peptide pools or control peptides (ViraFEST assay). Germline lookup yields CDR1 MNHEY and CDR2 SVGAGI. The CDR3 spans 15 residues. V gave up 2 bases and J gave up 0 bases, with 10 bases separating them. Broader study findings: Convalescent participants were relatively few, and none had early post-infection timepoints studied. The study found median SARS-CoV-2-reactive clonotypes rising from 21 to 38, not significantly.

The Oncomine TCR Beta short-read assay sequenced DNA from cultured CD4+ T cells. Genomic DNA was isolated from cultured CD4+ T cells. One entry per CDR3 protein results from TCRdb running MiXCR on the PCR reads. The data contain about 8,100 distinct CDR3 sequences, 57% of them seen just once; the ten biggest clones take up approximately 22%. The chain has TRBV6-5 and TRBJ1-1, with D possibly TRBD1 on 6 matching bases. This receptor was taken from a human donor who had recovered from COVID-19. Sequencing used CD4+ T cells from blood, cultured in vitro. The CDR3 DNA follows: TGTGCCAGCAGTTACCTCAGGGGTATGAACACTGAAGCTTTCTTT. The encoded protein is CASSYLRGMNTEAFF.